The following is a TCR beta chain sequence with its context. Antigen specificity is unknown. The data derive from a study of naive and memory T cell subsets. Notes on the study in general: A clonotype means one alpha or beta sequence, not an alpha/beta pair. Especially in CD8 cells, naive repertoires contained a few larger clonotypes, possibly CD45RA-re-expressing memory cells. Over 95% of naive TCR sequences appeared only once after error correction, unlike memory subsets.

CMV status came from CD4+ IFNgamma after overnight CMV lysate stimulation. Both TRBC1 and TRBC2 were covered by a beta constant-region primer of two equimolar oligonucleotides. Ligated cDNA was amplified by four rounds of PCR with nested alpha and beta constant-region primers and SP2. TCRdb reprocessed the UMI-ligation and nested PCR reads via MiXCR and lists one record per CDR3 protein. The repertoire includes over 65,000 distinct CDR3 sequences, roughly 9.3% of them detected once, and less than 1.5% sits in the top ten. The sequence was collected from a human donor in good health. The sequenced sample consisted of naive CD8+ T cells from blood.

The CDR3 bases are TGTGCCAGCAGTTATAAGGACAGCCCGTGGGATGAGCAGTTCTTC. As protein: CASSYKDSPWDEQFF. The genes are TRBV6-5 and TRBJ2-1; D may be TRBD1 (6 bases). V was pared by 3 bases and J by 8 bases, with 17 bases between. CDR3 length equals 15 residues. Germline V lookup: CDR1 MNHEY, CDR2 SVGAGI.